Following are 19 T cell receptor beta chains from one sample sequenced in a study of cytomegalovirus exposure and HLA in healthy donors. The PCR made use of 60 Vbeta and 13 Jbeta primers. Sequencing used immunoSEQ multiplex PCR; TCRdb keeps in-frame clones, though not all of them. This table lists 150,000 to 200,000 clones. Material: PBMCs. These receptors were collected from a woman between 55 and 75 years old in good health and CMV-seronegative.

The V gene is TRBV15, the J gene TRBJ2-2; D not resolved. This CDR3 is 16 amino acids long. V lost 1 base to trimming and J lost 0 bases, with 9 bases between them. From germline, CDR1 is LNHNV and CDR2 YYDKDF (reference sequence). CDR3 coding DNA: TGTGCCACCAGCAGAGGGGCCGGTTCGAACACCGGGGAGCTGTTTTTT. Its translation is CATSRGAGSNTGELFF.

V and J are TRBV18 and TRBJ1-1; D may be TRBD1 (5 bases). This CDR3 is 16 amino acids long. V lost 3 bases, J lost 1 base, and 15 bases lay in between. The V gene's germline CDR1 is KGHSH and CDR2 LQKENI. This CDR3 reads CASSPSFMQGNTEAFF. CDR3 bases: TGTGCCAGCTCACCCTCGTTCATGCAGGGGAACACTGAAGCTTTCTTT. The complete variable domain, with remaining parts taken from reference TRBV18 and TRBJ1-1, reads NAGVMQNPRHLVRRRGQEARLRCSPMKGHSHVYWYRQLPEEGLKFMVYLQKENIIDESGMPKERFSAEFPKEGPSILRIQQVVRGDSAAYFCASSPSFMQGNTEAFFGQGTRLTVV.

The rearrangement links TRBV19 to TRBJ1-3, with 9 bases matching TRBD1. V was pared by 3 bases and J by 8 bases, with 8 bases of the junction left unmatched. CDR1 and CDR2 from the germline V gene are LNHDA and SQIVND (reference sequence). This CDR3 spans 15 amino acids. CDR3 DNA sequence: TGTGCCAGTAGTATCCCCCGGGACAGGGAGGACACCATATATTTT. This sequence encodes CASSIPRDREDTIYF.

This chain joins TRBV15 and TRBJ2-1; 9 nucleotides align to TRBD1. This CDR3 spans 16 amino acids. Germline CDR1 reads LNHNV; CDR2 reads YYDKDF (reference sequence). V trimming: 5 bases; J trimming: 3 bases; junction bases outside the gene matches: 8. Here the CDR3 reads CATSPGSGQGYNEQFF. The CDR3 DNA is TGTGCCACCAGCCCCGGATCGGGACAGGGCTACAATGAGCAGTTCTTC.

This CDR3 reads CSVDSLQGWRAEAFF. DNA for the CDR3: TGCAGCGTTGATTCCCTACAGGGGTGGAGGGCTGAAGCTTTCTTT. The V gene is TRBV29-1, the J gene TRBJ1-1; 7 nucleotides line up with TRBD1. Unmatched junction bases numbered 13, after V lost 3 bases and J lost 6 bases. Germline V lookup: CDR1 SQVTM, CDR2 ANQGSEA. The CDR3 is made up of 15 amino acids.

The CDR3 region has the DNA TGTGCCAGCAGCTTAGAATGGTCAGGGGGTAGTCAGCCCCAGCATTTT. It is translated as CASSLEWSGGSQPQHF. This chain uses TRBV7-9 with TRBJ1-5, with 7 bases fitting TRBD1. Germline V gives CDR1 SEHNR, CDR2 FQNEAQ (reference sequence). The CDR3 totals 16 residues. Trimming removed 1 base from V and 6 bases from J; junction bases left unmatched: 9.

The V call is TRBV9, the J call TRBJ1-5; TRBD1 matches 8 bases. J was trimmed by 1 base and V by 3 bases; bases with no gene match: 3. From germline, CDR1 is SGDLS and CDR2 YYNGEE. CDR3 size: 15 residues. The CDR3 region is CASSEQGASNQPQHF. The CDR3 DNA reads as TGTGCCAGCAGCGAGCAGGGGGCAAGCAATCAGCCCCAGCATTTT.

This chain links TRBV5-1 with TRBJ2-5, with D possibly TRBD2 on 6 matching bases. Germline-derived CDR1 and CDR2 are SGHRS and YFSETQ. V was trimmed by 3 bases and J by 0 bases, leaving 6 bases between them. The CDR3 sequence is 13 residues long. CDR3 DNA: TGCGCCAGCAGCTGGAGGGACCAAGAGACCCAGTACTTC. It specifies CASSWRDQETQYF.

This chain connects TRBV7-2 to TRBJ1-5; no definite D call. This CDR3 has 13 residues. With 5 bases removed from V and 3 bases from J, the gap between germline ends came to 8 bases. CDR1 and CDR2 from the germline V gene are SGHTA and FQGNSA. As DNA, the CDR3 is TGTGCCAGCAGCCCCGGGATCAATCAGCCCCAGCATTTT. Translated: CASSPGINQPQHF.

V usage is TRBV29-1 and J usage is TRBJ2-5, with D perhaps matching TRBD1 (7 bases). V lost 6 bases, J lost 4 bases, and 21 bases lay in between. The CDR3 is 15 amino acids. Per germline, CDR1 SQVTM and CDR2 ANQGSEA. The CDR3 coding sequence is TGCAGCGTGGGGGGACCGGGACAGTGGGGAGAGACCCAGTACTTC. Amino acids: CSVGGPGQWGETQYF.

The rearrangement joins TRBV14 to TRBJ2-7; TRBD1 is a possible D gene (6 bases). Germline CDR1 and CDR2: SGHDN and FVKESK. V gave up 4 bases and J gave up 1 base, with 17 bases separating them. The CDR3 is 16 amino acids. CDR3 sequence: CASSLSGRGNSYEQYF. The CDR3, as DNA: TGTGCCAGCAGCCTCTCTGGCAGGGGAAATTCCTACGAGCAGTACTTC.

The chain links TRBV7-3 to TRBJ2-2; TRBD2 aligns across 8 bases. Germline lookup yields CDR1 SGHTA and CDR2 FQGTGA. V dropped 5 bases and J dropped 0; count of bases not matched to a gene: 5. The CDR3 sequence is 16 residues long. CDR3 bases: TGTGCCAGCAGCCCCACTAGCGGTGCGAACACCGGGGAGCTGTTTTTT. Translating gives CASSPTSGANTGELFF.

In nucleotides, the CDR3 is TGTGCCGCCTCACCGGGACACTATAGCAATCAGCCCCAGCATTTT. Protein: CAASPGHYSNQPQHF. V and J are TRBV30 and TRBJ1-5, with a tentative D call TRBD1 (6 bases). This CDR3 region has 15 residues. The germline V gene encodes CDR1 GTSNPN and CDR2 SVGIG (reference sequence). V dropped 8 bases and J dropped 0 bases, with 17 bases sitting between them.

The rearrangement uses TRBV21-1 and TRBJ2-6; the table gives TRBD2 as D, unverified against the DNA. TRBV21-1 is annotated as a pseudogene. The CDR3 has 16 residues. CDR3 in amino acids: CASSKSRASGANVLTF. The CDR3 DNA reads TGTGCCAGCAGCAAATCGAGGGCTTCTGGGGCCAACGTCCTGACTTTC.

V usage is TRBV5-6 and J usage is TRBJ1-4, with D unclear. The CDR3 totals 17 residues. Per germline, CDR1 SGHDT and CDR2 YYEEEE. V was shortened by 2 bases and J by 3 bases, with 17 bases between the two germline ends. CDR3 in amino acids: CASSFYDAGSSNEKLFF. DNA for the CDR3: TGTGCCAGCAGCTTTTATGACGCGGGGTCCTCTAATGAAAAACTGTTTTTT.

The CDR3 nucleotides are TGTGCCAGCAGCGGCACAGGGGCCCGGGGTCAGCCCCAGCATTTT. Translated, it gives CASSGTGARGQPQHF. The V gene is TRBV7-9, the J gene TRBJ1-5, with TRBD1 matching over 7 bases. J lost 6 bases, V lost 5 bases, and 10 bases had no gene match. The CDR3 length is 15 residues. The germline V gene has CDR1 SEHNR and CDR2 FQNEAQ (reference sequence).

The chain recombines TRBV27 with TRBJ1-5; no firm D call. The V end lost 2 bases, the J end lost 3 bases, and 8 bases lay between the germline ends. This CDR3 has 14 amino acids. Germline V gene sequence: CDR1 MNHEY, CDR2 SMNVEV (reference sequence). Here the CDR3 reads CASSLTQINQPQHF. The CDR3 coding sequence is TGTGCCAGCAGTTTAACACAGATCAATCAGCCCCAGCATTTT.

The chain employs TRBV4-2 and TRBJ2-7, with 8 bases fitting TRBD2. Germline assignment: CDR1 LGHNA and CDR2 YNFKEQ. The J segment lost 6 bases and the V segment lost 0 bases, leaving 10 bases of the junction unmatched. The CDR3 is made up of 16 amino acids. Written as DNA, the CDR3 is TGTGCCAGCAGCCAAGATCTGGAGACTAGCGTCCTCGAGCAGTACTTC. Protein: CASSQDLETSVLEQYF.

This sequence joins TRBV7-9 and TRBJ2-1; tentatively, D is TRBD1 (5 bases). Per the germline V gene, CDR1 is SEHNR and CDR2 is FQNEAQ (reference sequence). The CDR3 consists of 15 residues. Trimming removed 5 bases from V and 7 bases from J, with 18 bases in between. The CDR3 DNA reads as TGTGCCAGCAGCACAATACAGGTCGGGCTGAATGAGCAGTTCTTC. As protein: CASSTIQVGLNEQFF.